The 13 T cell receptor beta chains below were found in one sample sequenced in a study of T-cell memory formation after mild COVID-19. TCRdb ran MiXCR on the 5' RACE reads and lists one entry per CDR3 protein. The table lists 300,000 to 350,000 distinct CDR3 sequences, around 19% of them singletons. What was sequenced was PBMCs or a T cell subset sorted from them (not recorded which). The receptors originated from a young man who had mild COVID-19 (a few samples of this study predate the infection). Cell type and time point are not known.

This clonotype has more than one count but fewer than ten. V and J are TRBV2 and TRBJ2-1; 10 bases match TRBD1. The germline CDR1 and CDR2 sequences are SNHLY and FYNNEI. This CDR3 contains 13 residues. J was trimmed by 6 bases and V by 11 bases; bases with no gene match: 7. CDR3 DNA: TGTGCCGGAAGGGGACAGGGGCGCAATGAGCAGTTCTTC. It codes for CAGRGQGRNEQFF.

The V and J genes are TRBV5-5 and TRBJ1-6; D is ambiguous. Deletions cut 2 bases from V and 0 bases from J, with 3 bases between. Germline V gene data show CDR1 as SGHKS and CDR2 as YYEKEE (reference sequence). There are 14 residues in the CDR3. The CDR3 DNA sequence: TGTGCCAGCAGCTTCCCCTCCTATAATTCACCCCTCCACTTT. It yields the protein CASSFPSYNSPLHF.

The CDR3 loop is CASRGSISGNTIYF. CDR3 coding DNA: TGTGCCAGCAGAGGTAGTATCTCTGGAAACACCATATATTTT. The chain combines TRBV28 with TRBJ1-3; D is unclear. Trimming shortened V by 6 bases and J by 0 bases, and 9 bases separated the two germline ends. CDR1 is MDHEN and CDR2 is SYDVKM in the germline V gene. This CDR3 is built from 14 residues.

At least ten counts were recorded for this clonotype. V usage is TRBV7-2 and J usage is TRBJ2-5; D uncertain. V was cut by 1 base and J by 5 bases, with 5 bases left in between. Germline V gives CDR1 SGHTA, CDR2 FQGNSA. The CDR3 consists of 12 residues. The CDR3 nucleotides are TGTGCCAGCAGCTTAGGTCCGGAGACCCAGTACTTC. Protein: CASSLGPETQYF. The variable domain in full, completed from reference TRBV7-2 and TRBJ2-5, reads GAGVSQSPSNKVTEKGKDVELRCDPISGHTALYWYRQSLGQGLEFLIYFQGNSAPDKSGLPSDRFSAERTGGSVSTLTIQRTQQEDSAVYLCASSLGPETQYFGPGTRLLVL.

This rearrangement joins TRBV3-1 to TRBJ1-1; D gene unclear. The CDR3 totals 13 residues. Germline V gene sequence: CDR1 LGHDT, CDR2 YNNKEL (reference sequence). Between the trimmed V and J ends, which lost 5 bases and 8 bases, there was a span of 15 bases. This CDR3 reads CASSKNDQLEAFF. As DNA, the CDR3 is TGTGCCAGCAGCAAAAATGATCAGCTCGAAGCTTTCTTT.

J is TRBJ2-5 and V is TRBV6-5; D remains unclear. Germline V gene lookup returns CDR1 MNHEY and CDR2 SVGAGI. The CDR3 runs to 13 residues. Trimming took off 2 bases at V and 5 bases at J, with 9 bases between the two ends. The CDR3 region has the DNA TGTGCCAGCAGTTACGGGTTAACGGAGACCCAGTACTTC. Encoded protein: CASSYGLTETQYF.

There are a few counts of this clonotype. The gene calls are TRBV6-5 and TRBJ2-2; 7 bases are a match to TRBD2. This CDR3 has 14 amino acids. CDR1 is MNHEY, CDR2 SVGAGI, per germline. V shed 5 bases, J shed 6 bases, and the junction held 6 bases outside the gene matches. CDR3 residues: CASSQIREAGELFF. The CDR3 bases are TGTGCCAGCAGTCAAATACGGGAGGCCGGGGAGCTGTTTTTT.

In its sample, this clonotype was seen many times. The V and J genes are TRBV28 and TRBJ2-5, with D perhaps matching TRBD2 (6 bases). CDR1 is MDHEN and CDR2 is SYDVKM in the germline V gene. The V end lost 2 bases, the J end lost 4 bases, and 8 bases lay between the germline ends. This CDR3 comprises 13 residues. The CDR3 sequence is CASSLNGGETQYF. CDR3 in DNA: TGTGCCAGCAGTTTAAACGGGGGAGAGACCCAGTACTTC.

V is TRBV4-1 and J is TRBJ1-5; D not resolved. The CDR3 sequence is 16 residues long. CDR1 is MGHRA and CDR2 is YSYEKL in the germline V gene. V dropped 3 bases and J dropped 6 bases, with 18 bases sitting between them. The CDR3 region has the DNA TGCGCCAGCAGCCACCAGGAGGCAGGTCTGGCTCAGCCCCAGCATTTT. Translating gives CASSHQEAGLAQPQHF.

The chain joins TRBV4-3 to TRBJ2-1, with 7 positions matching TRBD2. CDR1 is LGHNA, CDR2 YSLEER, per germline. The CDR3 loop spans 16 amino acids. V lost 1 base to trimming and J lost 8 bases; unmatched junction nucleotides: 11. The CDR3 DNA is TGCGCCAGCAGCCAAGCTTGGGGACTATCTTATCATGAGCAGTTCTTC. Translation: CASSQAWGLSYHEQFF.

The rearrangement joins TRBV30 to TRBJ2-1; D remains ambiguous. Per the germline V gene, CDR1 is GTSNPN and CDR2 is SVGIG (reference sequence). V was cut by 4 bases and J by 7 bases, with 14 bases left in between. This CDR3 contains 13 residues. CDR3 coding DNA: TGTGCCTGGAAGAGACTGGGCTATAATGAGCAGTTCTTC. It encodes CAWKRLGYNEQFF.

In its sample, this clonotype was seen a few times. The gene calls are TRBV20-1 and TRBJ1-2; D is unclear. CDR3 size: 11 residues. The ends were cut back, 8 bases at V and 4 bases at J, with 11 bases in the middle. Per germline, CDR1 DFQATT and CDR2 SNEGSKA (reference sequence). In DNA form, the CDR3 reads TGCAGTCCTCCGGCTTCCTATGGCTACACCTTC. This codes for CSPPASYGYTF.

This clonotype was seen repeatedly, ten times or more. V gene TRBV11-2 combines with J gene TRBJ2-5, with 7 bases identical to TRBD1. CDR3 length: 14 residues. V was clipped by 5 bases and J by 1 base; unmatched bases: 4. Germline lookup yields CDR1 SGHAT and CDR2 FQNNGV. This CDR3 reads CASSPGGTQETQYF. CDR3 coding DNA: TGTGCCAGCAGCCCAGGGGGTACCCAAGAGACCCAGTACTTC.